Below, one T cell receptor (beta chain) is given with its context. This receptor's antigen is unknown. No base qualities exist here, and no much larger clone lies one base off it. The entry originates in a study of blood T cells in healthy people across ages (dated by TCRdb to 2014 to 2015). For the study in its entirety: In model experiments, template switching captured roughly one uniquely barcoded TCR beta cDNA molecule for every two T cells. Four age groups were formed from the donors: young (average roughly 15 years), middle-aged (approximately 41), aged (over 55) and long-lived (82). Two additional independent replicas of 1 million unique cDNA reads from the same blood draw were analyzed for two donors (one aged 18 to 30 and one aged 80 or older). Donors of different ages were randomly distributed across sequencing lanes to avoid experimental bias. Using deep sequencing normalized with unique cDNA molecular identifiers, the study measured how TCR beta repertoire diversity changes with age.

Libraries came from 5' RACE. A second PCR of 7 to 11 cycles was performed with a sample-barcoded 5' primer and a J-beta primer mix. Each TCR beta cDNA molecule received a unique molecular identifier from a template-switch 5' adaptor carrying 12 random nucleotides. Each sample yielded at least 3 million CDR3-containing paired-end reads. First-strand cDNA synthesis was performed from all RNA using the Mint cDNA synthesis kit, with priming by a TRBC-specific oligonucleotide. After uracil-DNA glycosylase treatment, a first 18-cycle PCR used universal primers M1SS and BC2_uni_R on all cDNA. The authors processed their data as follows. Each sample was normalized by randomly selecting 1 million high-quality reads, each carrying a distinct molecular identifier. Instead of being binned into consensus sequences, reads that shared molecular identifiers were thrown out. MiTCR, set to a Q25 quality threshold and the strictest error-elimination algorithm, was used for CDR3 identification, clonotype clustering and error correction. Lower-bound total TCR beta diversity was estimated with a nonparametric unseen species model using Euler transformation. The public reads were quality trimmed at Q25 with fastp and then assembled into clones with MiXCR by TCRdb, keeping productive beta chains. Every entry covers one CDR3 protein and lists the most common genes and DNA from its rows. The authors' filters were not applied to this entry. Within this sample are 1.8 million or so distinct CDR3 sequences, with roughly 43% of them counted one time only. The ten largest account for 23% of the sample.

Donors were a few dozen systemically healthy Caucasian individuals from Russia aged roughly 6 to 95 years. Each donor gave around 9.8 milliliters of peripheral blood, collected into EDTA-treated Vacutainer tubes. Ficoll-Paque density-gradient centrifugation was used to isolate PBMCs, with at least 7 million obtained per sample. Total RNA was extracted from PBMCs with Trizol reagent, with at least 5.5 micrograms obtained per sample. Naive CD45RAhigh/CD27high T cell percentages were measured by flow cytometry on a PBMC aliquot from every donor. Study-wide conclusions, independent of this receptor: Estimates of total diversity based on one million sequenced T cells were considered lower bounds and underestimates. The long-lived group showed more naive CD4+ T cells, fewer expanded clones and increased TCR diversity than the aged group, suggesting age selection. As age increased, observed TCR beta diversity per million T cells dropped in a roughly linear way, and a significant reduction was already evident by age around 41. Because donor CMV infection status was unknown, age-related changes in expanded clonotypes were potentially confounded. The percentage of naive T cells measured by flow cytometry correlated strongly with observed TCR beta diversity. Conclusive comparison of naive and antigen-experienced compartments was prevented by the profiling of bulk unsorted PBMCs.

Including cysteine and phenylalanine, the CDR3 has 11 amino acids. Only the CDR3 DNA stays, 33 bases, in frame from base 1. V drops 3 bases and J drops 13 bases, leaving 15 bases in between. According to the germline V gene, CDR1 reads SQVTM and CDR2 reads ANQGSEA. Sample: blood. The chain links TRBV29-1 with TRBJ2-5; perhaps TRBD1 is the D gene, with 6 bases matching. This clonotype was sampled from a human donor in good health. Here the CDR3 is given as CSVEMGADPYF. The DNA sequence is as follows: TGCAGCGTTGAGATGGGGGCCGATCCGTACTTC.